The 3 T cell receptor beta chains reported below all come from one sample, sequenced in a study of beta chain features in type 1 diabetes. Antigens of these TCRs are unknown. Every bit of the isolated RNA underwent reverse transcription, so sequencing read expressed TCRB transcripts. The data were produced by immunoSEQ multiplex PCR, yet TCRdb's version contains in-frame clones alone and is incomplete. The data show around 53,000 clones, roughly 63% seen once. Study-level points and caveats: The study found moderately but significantly shorter TCRB CDR3s in all four CD4+ subsets of Type 1 diabetes patients.

The specimen was stem cell memory CD4+ T cells from blood. All receptors come from a woman aged 25 to 39 with type 1 diabetes.

The genes are TRBV5-6 and TRBJ2-4, with D hard to call. The germline V and J ends were trimmed by 0 bases and 0 bases, with 4 bases remaining between them. Germline assignment: CDR1 SGHDT and CDR2 YYEEEE. This CDR3 contains 14 residues. The CDR3 reads CASSLGLAKNIQYF. The DNA for the CDR3 is TGTGCCAGCAGCTTGGGTCTAGCCAAAAACATTCAGTACTTC. Drawing the rest from reference TRBV5-6 and TRBJ2-4, the complete variable domain is DAGVTQSPTHLIKTRGQQVTLRCSPKSGHDTVSWYQQALGQGPQFIFQYYEEEERQRGNFPDRFSGHQFPNYSSELNVNALLLGDSALYLCASSLGLAKNIQYFGAGTRLSVL.

This clone came up a few times. The chain recombines TRBV4-1 with TRBJ1-2, with a weak D call TRBD1 (6 bases). This CDR3 has 14 residues. V lost 4 bases, J lost 8 bases, and 17 bases lay in between. From germline, CDR1 is MGHRA and CDR2 YSYEKL. The CDR3 bases are TGCGCCAGCAGCCGACCACAGGGTTCCGTCGGCTACACCTTC. This translates into CASSRPQGSVGYTF.

The chain couples TRBV19 to TRBJ1-2, with 9 nucleotides matching TRBD1. CDR1 is LNHDA and CDR2 is SQIVND in the germline V gene (reference sequence). V trimming: 3 bases; J trimming: 4 bases; junction bases outside the gene matches: 6. The CDR3 sequence is 15 residues long. DNA for the CDR3: TGTGCCAGTAGTATTCTAGGGACAGGGATCTATGGCTACACCTTC. Encoded protein: CASSILGTGIYGYTF.